This T cell receptor beta chain was captured in a study of CD8+ T cells in alopecia areata. Both peripheral blood and punch biopsies of lesional scalp skin were obtained from patients who had alopecia areata. CDR3 length equals 14 residues. Trimming pared 5 bases from V and 4 bases from J, leaving 12 bases between. Germline values: CDR1 PRHDT, CDR2 FYEKMQ (reference sequence). Reverse transcription of extracted RNA yielded cDNA, which provided the sequencing template. The assay was immunoSEQ multiplex PCR, and TCRdb's table has in-frame clones only and misses some. The data show 5,500 to 7,500 clones, 60% seen once.

The origin of this receptor is a human donor with alopecia areata. J is TRBJ1-5 and V is TRBV13; weak D call: TRBD1 (5 bases). Sequencing was done on a sample of skin. The CDR3 protein is CASSHRGMNQPQHF. CDR3 coding DNA: TGTGCCAGCAGCCACCGGGGGATGAATCAGCCCCAGCATTTT.